This T cell receptor beta chain was found in a study of tumor-infiltrating lymphocytes in primary liver carcinoma. Overall study: Maximum tumor diameters ranged from roughly 4 to 10 cm, stage T1-T3 N0M0.

Using a constant-region primer together with ProtoScript II reverse transcriptase, TCR beta cDNA was made from around 0.55 ug of total RNA. Three nested multiplex PCR rounds, a slightly modified ARM-PCR method, built the TCR beta libraries. A C-beta reverse primer and TRBV1-TRBV30 forward primers served in each of the first two PCR rounds, at around 10 cycles apiece. Using its own MiXCR run on the multiplex PCR reads, TCRdb lists one record per CDR3 protein. The sample holds more than 100,000 distinct CDR3 sequences, around two thirds seen once. CDR1 is SQVTM, CDR2 ANQGSEA, per germline. The CDR3 extends over 13 amino acids. Co-extracted RNA and DNA came from roughly 20-30 mg of unsorted bulk tissue. In the case of this clonotype: A read error may account for a junction end that differs from germline.

The sample comprised tumor-adjacent normal liver tissue. The chain combines TRBV29-1 with TRBJ2-3, with a tentative D call TRBD1 (5 bases). The sequence was obtained from a woman aged 60 to 75 with primary liver carcinoma and hepatitis B virus infection. CDR3 coding DNA: TGCAGCGTTACCCGACAGACGACAGATACTCAGTATTTT. Amino acids: CSVTRQTTDTQYF.